These 20 T cell receptor beta chains were sequenced from one sample in a study of T cells in Graves' hyperthyroidism and ophthalmopathy. The source material, RNA transcripts, was used to amplify TCR beta CDR3 regions. In the first-round RT-PCR of the TCR CDR3, the HTBI primer set was used. Using its own MiXCR run on the multiplex PCR reads, TCRdb lists one record per CDR3 protein. The table shows around 600,000 distinct CDR3 sequences, with 12% to 15% occurring only once. The specimen sequenced was blood. Receptor source: a woman aged 18-29 years with Graves' ophthalmopathy.

This clonotype was seen more than once but under ten times. The rearrangement links TRBV6-2 or TRBV6-3 to TRBJ1-5; D uncertain. The CDR3 has 14 residues. CDR1 is MNHEY, CDR2 SVGEGT, per germline. V lost 3 bases and J 3 bases, leaving 9 bases between the germline ends. The chain's CDR3 is CASSYRQFNQPQHF. The CDR3 DNA sequence: TGTGCCAGCAGTTATCGGCAGTTCAATCAGCCCCAGCATTTT.

This clonotype was counted many times. The rearrangement joins TRBV20-1 to TRBJ1-4; D is possibly TRBD1 (5 bases). The CDR3 is 17 residues long. Germline CDR1 is DFQATT and CDR2 is SNEGSKA (reference sequence). Trimming took off 0 bases at V and 2 bases at J, with 16 bases between the two ends. The DNA of the CDR3 is TGCAGTGCTAGAGATGAAGGAGGGGTGAACACTAATGAAAAACTGTTTTTT. Translation gives CSARDEGGVNTNEKLFF.

This clonotype appeared many times. The rearrangement uses TRBV5-6 and TRBJ2-4, with D perhaps TRBD1 (6 bases). CDR1 SGHDT and CDR2 YYEEEE come from the germline V gene. The germline V and J ends were trimmed by 4 bases and 7 bases, with 15 bases remaining between them. CDR3 length: 14 amino acids. The CDR3 DNA reads TGTGCCAGCAGCGAACCGGGACAAAGGAACATTCAGTACTTC. As protein: CASSEPGQRNIQYF.

This clonotype was seen many times. V gene TRBV28 combines with J gene TRBJ2-1; 7 nucleotides match TRBD2. CDR3 length equals 15 residues. CDR1 MDHEN and CDR2 SYDVKM come from the germline V gene. Trimming cost V 2 bases and J 6 bases; bases outside gene matches: 7. This chain's CDR3 is CASSLTSVRINEQFF. The DNA for the CDR3 is TGTGCCAGCAGTTTAACTAGCGTACGGATCAATGAGCAGTTCTTC.

This clonotype was seen just once. A single base separates this from a much larger clone, so it may be a read error. The V and J genes are TRBV11-2 and TRBJ2-5; no clear D. Deletions cut 4 bases from V and 5 bases from J, with 11 bases between. Germline loops: CDR1 SGHAT, CDR2 FQNNGV. The CDR3 extends over 13 amino acids. The CDR3 loop is CASSSADLETQYF. The CDR3 DNA sequence: TGTGCCAGCAGCTCCGCGGATTTGGAGACCCAGTACTTC.

There are many counts of this clonotype. CDR3 protein: CASTGIGTGWVNEQFF. In nucleotides, the CDR3 is TGTGCCAGCACCGGAATCGGGACAGGGTGGGTCAATGAGCAGTTCTTC. This chain connects TRBV28 to TRBJ2-1; 9 bases are a match to TRBD1. Germline V gene sequence: CDR1 MDHEN, CDR2 SYDVKM. J gave up 6 bases and V 7 bases, and 13 bases lay outside the gene matches. The CDR3 is made up of 16 amino acids.

Ten or more counts support this clonotype. The rearrangement uses TRBV28 and TRBJ1-2; tentative D call: TRBD1 (6 bases). This CDR3 is built from 15 residues. Looked up from germline, CDR1 is MDHEN and CDR2 is SYDVKM. V lost 4 bases to trimming and J lost 4 bases, with 16 bases between them. CDR3 nucleotide sequence: TGTGCCAGCAGTTCCATACTAGACAGGATCTATGGCTACACCTTC. This encodes CASSSILDRIYGYTF.

This clonotype was observed at least ten times. This rearrangement joins TRBV12-3 or TRBV12-4 to TRBJ2-3; possibly TRBD2 for D (6 bases). V was pared by 7 bases and J by 0 bases, with 26 bases between. CDR3 size: 19 residues. The CDR3 nucleotides are TGTGCCAGCACCACCGGGTGGAGGGGCCCTGAATCTAGCACAGATACGCAGTATTTT. Protein: CASTTGWRGPESSTDTQYF.

This clonotype was picked up a small number of times. V and J are TRBV7-9 and TRBJ1-4; D is unclear. Looked up from germline, CDR1 is SEHNR and CDR2 is FQNEAQ (reference sequence). V was trimmed by 5 bases and J by 4 bases, leaving 14 bases between them. This CDR3 has 15 amino acids. The CDR3 bases are TGTGCCAGCAGCGACGTAGGGAATCATAATGAAAAACTGTTTTTT. Encoded protein: CASSDVGNHNEKLFF.

At least ten counts were recorded for this clonotype. The gene calls are TRBV12-3 or TRBV12-4 and TRBJ1-1; TRBD1 is a possible D gene (5 bases). The CDR3 loop spans 11 amino acids. V was trimmed by 6 bases and J by 10 bases, leaving 12 bases between them. Written as DNA, the CDR3 is TGTGCCAGCAGGGCAGGGTGGGGAGCTTTCTTT. Translated, it gives CASRAGWGAFF.

The chain is built from TRBV30 and TRBJ2-1; D remains unclear. V shed 5 bases and J shed 0 bases, with 8 bases lying between them. From germline, CDR1 is GTSNPN and CDR2 SVGIG (reference sequence). CDR3 size: 13 residues. This CDR3 is CAWGLLSYNEQFF. The CDR3 nucleotides are TGTGCCTGGGGTCTCCTCTCCTACAATGAGCAGTTCTTC.

For this clonotype: This may be a read error: a much more frequent sequence differs by one nucleotide. The chain combines TRBV19 with TRBJ2-7; the D gene is possibly TRBD1 (6 bases). The V and J ends lost 3 bases and 0 bases respectively, with 12 bases between them. Per the germline V gene, CDR1 is LNHDA and CDR2 is SQIVND (reference sequence). This CDR3 spans 15 amino acids. CDR3 region: CASSMGASSSYEQYF. For the CDR3, the DNA is TGTGCCAGTAGTATGGGGGCTTCTAGCTCCTACGAGCAGTACTTC.

The gene calls are TRBV19 and TRBJ2-5; D not resolved. The CDR3 has 14 amino acids. The germline gives CDR1 LNHDA, CDR2 SQIVND (reference sequence). The ends were cut back, 3 bases at V and 4 bases at J, with 12 bases in the middle. The CDR3 DNA follows: TGTGCCAGTAGTATGTACCGGTCAGGAGAGACCCAGTACTTC. Protein sequence: CASSMYRSGETQYF.

Many counts were recorded for this clonotype. The J gene is TRBJ2-3, the V gene TRBV6-5, with D unclear. Trimming took off 0 bases at V and 1 base at J, with 8 bases between the two ends. Germline values: CDR1 MNHEY, CDR2 SVGAGI. This CDR3 comprises 15 residues. CDR3 protein: CASSYSPSRTDTQYF. CDR3 bases: TGTGCCAGCAGTTACTCCCCTTCCCGCACAGATACGCAGTATTTT.

This clonotype was recorded a few times. J is TRBJ1-5 and V is TRBV6-1; D gene unclear. This CDR3 spans 15 amino acids. Trimming left V 6 bases short and J 2 bases short, with 14 bases between. The germline V gene has CDR1 MNHNS and CDR2 SASEGT. CDR3 DNA sequence: TGTGCCAGCAGGATTTCAAGGGTTCGCAATCAGCCCCAGCATTTT. Its translation is CASRISRVRNQPQHF.

This clonotype was counted many times. The chain employs TRBV2 and TRBJ2-1; 9 bases are shared with TRBD1. Looked up from germline, CDR1 is SNHLY and CDR2 is FYNNEI. Trimming at V came to 6 bases and at J to 2 bases, leaving 5 bases not matched to a gene. The CDR3 sequence is 15 residues long. CDR3 sequence: CASSRGQGTYNEQFF. Written as DNA, the CDR3 is TGTGCCAGCAGCAGGGGACAGGGAACCTACAATGAGCAGTTCTTC.

This clonotype was recorded many times. This chain connects TRBV30 to TRBJ2-7; D remains ambiguous. Germline V gene data show CDR1 as GTSNPN and CDR2 as SVGIG (reference sequence). Trimming pared 2 bases from V and 4 bases from J, leaving 12 bases between. This CDR3 region has 13 residues. The CDR3 is CAWSTGWDYEQYF. The CDR3 DNA reads as TGTGCCTGGAGTACGGGCTGGGATTACGAGCAGTACTTC. Full variable domain (rest looked up from reference TRBV30 and TRBJ2-7): SQTIHQWPATLVQPVGSPLSLECTVEGTSNPNLYWYRQAAGRGLQLLFYSVGIGQISSEVPQNLSASRPQDRQFILSSKKLLLSDSGFYLCAWSTGWDYEQYFGPGTRLTVT.

The chain links TRBV27 to TRBJ2-1; 7 nucleotides align to TRBD2. Germline values: CDR1 MNHEY, CDR2 SMNVEV (reference sequence). The ends lost 2 bases at V and 5 bases at J; junction bases unmatched: 24. The CDR3 extends over 21 amino acids. The CDR3 protein is CASSLPHSSYSRAGAHNEQFF. CDR3 DNA: TGTGCCAGCAGTTTACCCCATTCCAGTTATTCTAGGGCGGGAGCTCACAATGAGCAGTTCTTC.

This chain connects TRBV28 to TRBJ2-7, with D perhaps matching TRBD2 (6 bases). V was shortened by 3 bases and J by 0 bases, with 9 bases between the two germline ends. Germline assignment: CDR1 MDHEN and CDR2 SYDVKM. This CDR3 is built from 14 residues. CDR3 sequence: CASSFGGISYEQYF. The CDR3 DNA sequence: TGTGCCAGCAGTTTTGGCGGGATCTCCTACGAGCAGTACTTC.

This clonotype has just a few counts. This chain connects TRBV7-9 to TRBJ2-3; 8 positions agree with TRBD1. The CDR3 sequence is 16 residues long. V lost 4 bases, J lost 4 bases, and 10 bases stayed unmatched. Germline V gene data show CDR1 as SEHNR and CDR2 as FQNEAQ (reference sequence). CDR3 region: CASSSGGALGADTQYF. The CDR3 region has the DNA TGTGCCAGCAGCTCAGGGGGCGCATTGGGTGCAGATACGCAGTATTTT.